Listed below are T cell receptor beta chains from one sample, sequenced in a study of blood T cells in healthy people across ages. TCRdb recomputed calls from the 5' RACE reads with MiXCR, one row per CDR3 protein. The table includes about 640,000 distinct CDR3 sequences, roughly three fifths detected once. Material for sequencing was blood. These receptors were taken from a man aged 60 to 75 in good health. Each CDR3 is given with its conserved first and last residue. A D gene is named only where the DNA matches it firmly. Expanded clones get a size class; other rows say once, few or many, or leave the size out.

d_call	clone_size	v_call	j_call	cdr3_aa	cdr3_nt
TRBD2	many	TRBV6-1	TRBJ2-2	CASSEGLAYTGELFF	TGTGCCAGCAGTGAAGGACTAGCTTACACCGGGGAGCTGTTTTTT
.	.	TRBV12-3/TRBV12-4	TRBJ2-1	CASSLGPAAYNEQFF	TGTGCCAGCAGTTTAGGGCCTGCCGCCTACAATGAGCAGTTCTTC
TRBD2	once	TRBV4-1	TRBJ2-3	CASSQDRTVAGGDRDTQYF	TGCGCCAGCAGCCAAGATAGGACGGTAGCGGGGGGTGATCGAGATACGCAGTATTTT
.	many	TRBV12-3/TRBV12-4	TRBJ2-7	CASSLTEVSYEQYF	TGTGCCAGCAGTTTAACAGAGGTCTCCTACGAGCAGTACTTC
.	.	TRBV7-2	TRBJ2-3	CASSPRPRGTQYF	TGTGCCAGCAGCCCTCGCCCGAGGGGTACGCAGTATTTT
TRBD2	few	TRBV20-1	TRBJ2-7	CSAMSLSGGANEQYF	TGCAGTGCTATGTCCCTATCCGGGGGGGCGAATGAGCAGTACTTC
.	.	TRBV7-2	TRBJ2-3	CASSLQAGQTDTQYF	TGTGCCAGCAGCTTACAGGCGGGGCAAACAGATACGCAGTATTTT
.	few	TRBV3-1	TRBJ2-1	CASSQSGRWEFF	TGTGCCAGCAGCCAATCGGGACGGTGGGAGTTCTTC
TRBD1	.	TRBV13	TRBJ1-6	CASSSDRVAQGSPLHF	TGTGCCAGCAGCTCGGACAGGGTGGCCCAAGGGTCACCCCTCCACTTT
.	.	TRBV10-3	TRBJ2-6	CAISEGQHWANVLTF	TGTGCCATCAGTGAAGGCCAACATTGGGCCAACGTCCTGACTTTC
TRBD1	.	TRBV20-1	TRBJ1-2	CSARRRGRPYGYTF	TGCAGTGCTAGACGCAGGGGGCGACCCTATGGCTACACCTTC
.	.	TRBV24-1	TRBJ2-5	CATSAATVDQETQYF	TGTGCCACCAGTGCCGCGACGGTGGACCAAGAGACCCAGTACTTC
.	.	TRBV21-1	TRBJ2-7	CASSTYPRPSYEQYF	TGTGCCAGCAGCACCTACCCGCGTCCCTCCTACGAGCAGTACTTC
.	few	TRBV20-1	TRBJ2-5	CSARLPQETQYF	TGCAGTGCTAGACTGCCACAAGAGACCCAGTACTTC
.	.	TRBV5-1	TRBJ2-3	CASSLGMGENTQYF	TGCGCCAGCAGCTTGGGAATGGGGGAGAATACGCAGTATTTT
TRBD1	.	TRBV20-1	TRBJ2-1	CSAPPGQGANEQFF	TGCAGTGCCCCGCCGGGACAGGGGGCGAATGAGCAGTTCTTC
.	few	TRBV2	TRBJ1-2	CASSEALTDVYTF	TGTGCCAGCAGTGAAGCGCTGACAGATGTCTACACCTTC
TRBD1	.	TRBV10-3	TRBJ1-6	CAISETPGGQGFSPLHF	TGTGCCATCAGTGAGACCCCCGGGGGACAGGGTTTTTCACCCCTCCACTTT
TRBD1	few	TRBV5-1	TRBJ1-6	CASSGTGEDGSPLHF	TGCGCCAGCAGCGGGACAGGGGAAGATGGTTCACCCCTCCACTTT
.	few	TRBV29-1	TRBJ2-3	CSGGLAGASTDTQYF	TGCAGCGGGGGATTAGCAGGGGCTAGCACAGATACGCAGTATTTT
.	.	TRBV12-3/TRBV12-4	TRBJ2-5	CASSQNFGETQYF	TGTGCCAGCAGCCAGAACTTCGGGGAGACCCAGTACTTC
.	.	TRBV5-1	TRBJ2-1	CASSPGFSSYNEQFF	TGCGCCAGCAGCCCGGGTTTCAGCTCCTACAATGAGCAGTTCTTC
.	.	TRBV15	TRBJ1-2	CATSRPLRMARDGYTF	TGTGCCACCAGCAGACCGCTTCGGATGGCTAGGGATGGCTACACCTTC
.	.	TRBV29-1	TRBJ2-1	CSSLGGRNEQFF	TGCAGCTCCCTGGGGGGCAGGAATGAGCAGTTCTTC
TRBD1	.	TRBV28	TRBJ1-1	CASAGQTNTEAFF	TGTGCCAGCGCGGGACAGACGAACACTGAAGCTTTCTTT
TRBD1	.	TRBV5-1	TRBJ2-5	CASSYDRGEETQYF	TGCGCCAGCAGCTACGACAGGGGAGAAGAGACCCAGTACTTC
.	few	TRBV20-1	TRBJ2-5	CSAVRDPETQYF	TGCAGTGCTGTTAGAGACCCGGAGACCCAGTACTTC
.	.	TRBV12-1	TRBJ2-5	CASSFARRTGRETQYF	TGTGCCAGCAGCTTTGCGCGGAGGACTGGTCGGGAGACCCAGTACTTC
TRBD2	.	TRBV2	TRBJ2-5	CASSELGTSWETQYF	TGTGCCAGCAGTGAATTAGGGACTAGCTGGGAGACCCAGTACTTC
.	.	TRBV4-1	TRBJ1-4	CASSRPTAGNEKLFF	TGCGCCAGCAGCCGCCCGACAGCGGGTAATGAAAAACTGTTTTTT
TRBD1	.	TRBV6-5	TRBJ2-3	CASSYKTGGSTQYF	TGTGCCAGCAGTTATAAGACAGGGGGCTCTACGCAGTATTTT
.	.	TRBV28	TRBJ2-7	CASSTPQGSEQYF	TGTGCCAGCAGCACCCCACAGGGTAGCGAGCAGTACTTC
.	.	TRBV27	TRBJ2-3	CASSFPGVGTDTQYF	TGTGCCAGCAGTTTCCCGGGGGTGGGCACAGATACGCAGTATTTT
.	.	TRBV7-2	TRBJ2-3	CASSSDLLRGDTQYF	TGTGCCAGCAGCTCGGACCTCCTGAGGGGAGATACGCAGTATTTT
.	.	TRBV3-1	TRBJ2-7	CASSQDLSISYEQYF	TGTGCCAGCAGCCAAGATTTATCCATCTCCTACGAGCAGTACTTC
.	.	TRBV10-3	TRBJ1-1	CAITTGLNTEAFF	TGTGCCATCACAACAGGCCTGAACACTGAAGCTTTCTTT
TRBD1	.	TRBV28	TRBJ2-1	CASRKPFRTGDNEQFF	TGTGCCAGCAGAAAACCCTTTCGGACAGGGGACAATGAGCAGTTCTTC
.	.	TRBV7-2	TRBJ2-3	CASSVDTSTGTQYF	TGTGCCAGCAGCGTCGACACTAGCACAGGTACGCAGTATTTT
TRBD2	.	TRBV5-1	TRBJ2-4	CASSLTSGRIQYF	TGCGCCAGCAGCTTGACTAGCGGGAGGATTCAGTACTTC
.	once	TRBV28	TRBJ2-5	CASSRAPEQYF	TGTGCCAGCAGTCGGGCCCCTGAGCAGTACTTC
TRBD1	few	TRBV27	TRBJ2-5	CASSPSGGRQTQYF	TGTGCCAGCAGTCCCTCAGGGGGCCGTCAGACCCAGTACTTC
TRBD1	few	TRBV28	TRBJ1-2	CASSSTSFGDREHGYTF	TGTGCCAGCAGCTCCACTTCATTTGGGGACAGGGAGCATGGCTACACCTTC
.	once	TRBV10-3	TRBJ2-6	CAISGEKNSALGSRANVLTF	TGTGCCATCAGTGGGGAAAAGAACTCAGCCCTCGGGTCGAGGGCCAACGTCCTGACTTTC
.	.	TRBV2	TRBJ2-1	CTSRVDRDNEQFF	TGTACCAGCAGGGTAGACAGAGACAATGAGCAGTTCTTC
TRBD1	.	TRBV10-3	TRBJ2-5	CAIKGALETQYF	TGTGCCATCAAGGGGGCTTTAGAGACCCAGTACTTC
.	.	TRBV28	TRBJ1-1	CASTRLNTEAFF	TGTGCCAGTACCAGGCTGAACACTGAAGCTTTCTTT
TRBD1	few	TRBV6-1	TRBJ2-7	CASSADRGEQYF	TGTGCCAGCAGCGCGGACAGGGGCGAGCAGTACTTC
.	once	TRBV7-2	TRBJ2-4	CASSPHFLVAKNIQYF	TGTGCCAGCAGCCCGCACTTTTTGGTGGCCAAAAACATTCAGTACTTC